A single sample is the source of the 29 T cell receptor beta chains below, sequenced in a study of molecular identifiers for immune sequencing clone quantification. TCRdb processed the PCR reads anew with MiXCR; each CDR3 protein has one entry. The data contain 100,000 or so distinct CDR3 sequences, about 32% of them singletons. Sequencing input: naive CD8+ T cells from blood, with Jurkat cell RNA spiked in. Noted subset: FACS-sorted CD8+CD4-CCR7+CD45RA+ naive T cells. Source of these receptors: a human donor in good health. Some libraries in this study had Jurkat cell RNA spiked in.

The V and J genes are TRBV20-1 and TRBJ2-3, with D possibly TRBD2 on 5 matching bases. Per the germline V gene, CDR1 is DFQATT and CDR2 is SNEGSKA (reference sequence). This CDR3 is 14 amino acids long. V was pared by 0 bases and J by 2 bases, with 9 bases between. CDR3 residues: CSARESGHTDTQYF. DNA for the CDR3: TGCAGTGCTAGAGAGAGCGGCCACACAGATACGCAGTATTTT.

The V call is TRBV29-1, the J call TRBJ2-7, with 9 bases identical to TRBD1. Germline CDR1 SQVTM, CDR2 ANQGSEA. The CDR3 has 13 residues. With 4 bases clipped from V and 4 bases from J, the junction kept 5 bases outside the gene matches. CDR3 amino acids: CSVGTGEGYEQYF. The CDR3, as DNA: TGCAGCGTTGGGACAGGGGAGGGGTACGAGCAGTACTTC.

This clonotype was seen ten or more times. The rearrangement uses TRBV7-9 and TRBJ2-3; tentatively, D is TRBD2 (5 bases). This CDR3 contains 13 residues. The germline V gene encodes CDR1 SEHNR and CDR2 FQNEAQ (reference sequence). The V gene lost 3 bases and the J gene lost 4 bases, with 8 bases spanning the gap. This chain's CDR3 is CASSFEGADTQYF. CDR3 DNA: TGTGCCAGCAGCTTTGAGGGAGCAGATACGCAGTATTTT.

This chain joins TRBV15 and TRBJ2-3; D not certain. Trimming shortened V by 0 bases and J by 6 bases, and 4 bases separated the two germline ends. The germline V gene encodes CDR1 LNHNV and CDR2 YYDKDF (reference sequence). The CDR3 has 12 amino acids. The CDR3 DNA is TGTGCCACCAGCAGAGATTTGGATACGCAGTATTTT. Encoded protein: CATSRDLDTQYF.

Concerning this clonotype: This may be a read error: a much more frequent sequence differs by one nucleotide. This rearrangement joins TRBV7-9 to TRBJ1-2; perhaps TRBD1 as D (6 bases). Per the germline V gene, CDR1 is SEHNR and CDR2 is FQNEAQ (reference sequence). Trimming took off 3 bases at V and 5 bases at J, with 16 bases between the two ends. This CDR3 contains 15 residues. The CDR3 DNA reads TGTGCCAGCAGCTTCTCGGGGGGGCAAGGTTATGGCTACACCTTC. Translating it yields CASSFSGGQGYGYTF.

The V call is TRBV10-3, the J call TRBJ2-3, with 13 bases aligning to TRBD2. The CDR3 loop spans 14 amino acids. The germline V gene encodes CDR1 ENHRY and CDR2 SYGVKD. The V and J ends lost 11 bases and 0 bases, in that order; junction bases with no gene match: 2. The DNA of the CDR3 is TGTGCCGCGGGACTAGCGGGGAGCACAGATACGCAGTATTTT. Amino acid sequence: CAAGLAGSTDTQYF.

Points on this clonotype: A junction end diverges from the germline sequence, so it may reflect a read error. J is TRBJ2-1 and V is TRBV4-1; D may match TRBD1 or TRBD2 (5 bases each). This CDR3 region has 18 residues. The germline CDR1 and CDR2 sequences are MGHRA and YSYEKL. Here the CDR3 reads CASSHPPGTAGRYNEQIF. The CDR3 DNA reads as TGCGCCAGCAGCCATCCACCAGGGACGGCCGGTCGGTACAATGAGCAGATCTTC.

The V gene is TRBV4-1, the J gene TRBJ2-3, with 7 bases that match TRBD2. This CDR3 is 17 amino acids long. V shed 0 bases and J 4 bases; nucleotides not matched to a gene: 10. CDR1 and CDR2 (germline): MGHRA, YSYEKL. CDR3 amino acids: CASSQEWEGGPSDTQYF. CDR3 nucleotide sequence: TGCGCCAGCAGCCAAGAATGGGAGGGAGGGCCATCAGATACGCAGTATTTT.

Worth noting for this clonotype: At one end the junction does not follow the germline gene, possibly because of a read error. The rearrangement links TRBV13 to TRBJ2-5; TRBD2 might be the D (5 bases). CDR3 length: 14 residues. CDR1 is PRHDT and CDR2 is FYEKMQ in the germline V gene (reference sequence). The CDR3 loop is CASRFARGQETQYF. CDR3 bases: TGTGCCAGCCGCTTCGCCCGGGGACAAGAGACCCAGTACTTC.

The chain uses TRBV29-1 and TRBJ2-5; D possibly corresponds to TRBD1 (5 bases). The germline V gene has CDR1 SQVTM and CDR2 ANQGSEA. V was shortened by 2 bases and J by 3 bases, with 13 bases between the two germline ends. This CDR3 comprises 14 residues. This chain's CDR3 is CSVEIGEPEETQYF. DNA of the CDR3: TGCAGCGTTGAAATAGGGGAACCCGAAGAGACCCAGTACTTC.

This clonotype was picked up a small number of times. The V call is TRBV5-6, the J call TRBJ2-7; D not certain. Germline-derived CDR1 and CDR2 are SGHDT and YYEEEE. The CDR3 consists of 13 residues. Deletions cut 2 bases from V and 3 bases from J, with 9 bases between. The CDR3 protein is CASSFGSLYEQYF. The CDR3 DNA follows: TGTGCCAGCAGCTTTGGCAGCCTCTACGAGCAGTACTTC.

Remarks on this clonotype: Its ends do not fully match the called genes, so a read error is possible. The chain recombines TRBV5-6 with TRBJ2-7; TRBD2 agrees at 8 bases. Germline lookup yields CDR1 SGHDT and CDR2 YYEEEE. The CDR3 loop spans 18 amino acids. The CDR3 loop is CASSSPDRFAGGRYEQSF. CDR3 nucleotide sequence: TGTGCCAGCAGTTCACCCGACCGTTTCGCGGGAGGCCGCTACGAGCAGTCCTTC.

This clonotype was counted at least ten times. The chain employs TRBV4-2 and TRBJ2-3; 9 nucleotides match TRBD2. The junction had 5 bases not matched to a gene; V was cut back by 0 bases and J by 1 base. Germline CDR1 and CDR2: LGHNA and YNFKEQ. The CDR3 spans 17 residues. DNA for the CDR3: TGTGCCAGCAGCCAAGATGGGCTAGCGGGACGCACAGATACGCAGTATTTT. This translates into CASSQDGLAGRTDTQYF.

The chain joins TRBV6-5 to TRBJ2-3, with unresolved D. V lost 2 bases and J 5 bases, leaving 8 bases between the germline ends. CDR3 length: 13 residues. Germline lookup yields CDR1 MNHEY and CDR2 SVGAGI. CDR3 protein: CASSYHPQDTQYF. In nucleotides, the CDR3 is TGTGCCAGCAGTTACCATCCCCAAGATACGCAGTATTTT.

This clonotype was recorded many times. The V and J genes are TRBV29-1 and TRBJ2-5, with 9 bases identical to TRBD1. The CDR3 is made up of 19 amino acids. In germline, CDR1 is SQVTM, CDR2 ANQGSEA. J gave up 0 bases and V 3 bases, and 17 bases lay outside the gene matches. CDR3 DNA: TGCAGCGTTGAGTCGTCCGGCTACCGTGACAGGGGGGACCAAGAGACCCAGTACTTC. As protein: CSVESSGYRDRGDQETQYF.

On this clonotype: The junction departs from the called germline gene at one end, perhaps through a read error. This chain links TRBV7-9 with TRBJ2-1; TRBD1 matches at 8 bases. The CDR3 is 13 residues long. Germline CDR1 SEHNR, CDR2 FQNEAQ (reference sequence). CDR3 residues: CAGSFLGQDKQFF. CDR3 nucleotide sequence: TGTGCCGGCAGCTTTTTGGGACAGGACAAGCAGTTCTTC. Drawing the rest from reference TRBV7-9 and TRBJ2-1, the complete variable domain is DTGVSQNPRHKITKRGQNVTFRCDPISEHNRLYWYRQTLGQGPEFLTYFQNEAQLEKSRLLSDRFSAERPKGSFSTLEIQRTEQGDSAMYLCAGSFLGQDKQFFGPGTRLTVL.

This rearrangement joins TRBV14 to TRBJ2-1; possible D gene TRBD2, 6 bases. Trimming took 0 bases from V and 5 from J, leaving 14 bases between them. The CDR3 is 16 amino acids. The V gene's germline CDR1 is SGHDN and CDR2 FVKESK. CDR3 residues: CASSQDRASAHNEQFF. Here the CDR3 DNA reads TGTGCCAGCAGCCAAGATAGGGCTAGCGCGCACAATGAGCAGTTCTTC.

Ten or more counts support this clonotype. The chain is built from TRBV5-1 and TRBJ2-5; perhaps TRBD1 as D (5 bases). The V gene lost 6 bases and the J gene lost 5 bases, with 20 bases spanning the gap. CDR3 length: 15 amino acids. CDR1 SGHRS and CDR2 YFSETQ come from the germline V gene. This CDR3 is CASTPYKQGRETQYF. The CDR3 region has the DNA TGCGCCAGCACCCCGTATAAGCAGGGTCGCGAGACCCAGTACTTC.

A note on this clonotype: A read error may be the cause here, since a much bigger clone is one base away. The chain recombines TRBV5-1 with TRBJ2-7; tentatively, D is TRBD1 or TRBD2 (5 bases each). Germline V gene lookup returns CDR1 SGHRS and CDR2 YFSETQ. The CDR3 covers 14 residues. The CDR3 sequence is CASSFGDGHYERYF. CDR3 coding DNA: TGCGCCAGCAGCTTCGGGGACGGCCACTACGAGCGGTACTTC.

This clonotype was seen just once. One end of the junction does not line up with germline, which may come from a read error. The chain links TRBV11-2 to TRBJ2-1; 10 bases line up with TRBD2. CDR1 is SGHAT, CDR2 FQNNGV, per germline. CDR3 length equals 21 residues. CDR3 residues: CASSLEPNLSGRPPSYTEQFF. CDR3 nucleotide sequence: TGTGCCAGCAGCTTAGAGCCCAACCTTAGCGGGAGGCCCCCCTCCTACACTGAGCAGTTCTTC.

This clonotype has only a few counts. Relative to the germline gene, one junction end is altered; a read error may explain this. The chain is built from TRBV9 and TRBJ2-3; TRBD2 might be the D (5 bases). Germline CDR1 is SGDLS and CDR2 is YYNGEE. The CDR3 totals 15 residues. Here the CDR3 reads CASSQGRTGIDTQYF. CDR3 sequence (DNA): TGTGCGAGCAGTCAAGGAAGGACGGGGATAGATACGCAGTATTTT.

The table lists this clonotype with a few counts. The chain recombines TRBV7-3 with TRBJ2-7; TRBD2 agrees at 7 bases. The CDR3 length is 14 residues. Per the germline V gene, CDR1 is SGHTA and CDR2 is FQGTGA. V gave up 2 bases and J gave up 4 bases; unmatched junction bases: 5. The DNA of the CDR3 is TGTGCCAGCAGCTTAGGGGGGACTATTTACGAGCAGTACTTC. The encoded protein is CASSLGGTIYEQYF. Supplemented by reference TRBV7-3 and TRBJ2-7, the full variable domain reads GAGVSQTPSNKVTEKGKYVELRCDPISGHTALYWYRQSLGQGPEFLIYFQGTGAADDSGLPNDRFFAVRPEGSVSTLKIQRTERGDSAVYLCASSLGGTIYEQYFGPGTRLTVT.

The V call is TRBV7-9, the J call TRBJ2-3; 7 nucleotides match TRBD2. The V segment lost 6 bases and the J segment 15 bases; nucleotides outside the gene matches: 12. The CDR3 sequence is 12 residues long. Germline V gives CDR1 SEHNR, CDR2 FQNEAQ (reference sequence). CDR3: CASRPGTTGAYF. The CDR3 DNA reads TGTGCCAGCAGGCCCGGGACTACAGGCGCTTATTTT. The whole variable domain, filled in from reference TRBV7-9 and TRBJ2-3, reads DTGVSQNPRHKITKRGQNVTFRCDPISEHNRLYWYRQTLGQGPEFLTYFQNEAQLEKSRLLSDRFSAERPKGSFSTLEIQRTEQGDSAMYLCASRPGTTGAYFGPGTRLTVL.

This clonotype was seen only a few times. This rearrangement joins TRBV28 to TRBJ2-7; 7 nucleotides align to TRBD2. Germline V gene sequence: CDR1 MDHEN, CDR2 SYDVKM. There are 14 residues in the CDR3. Trimming removed 2 bases from V and 3 bases from J; junction bases left unmatched: 4. The DNA for the CDR3 is TGTGCCAGCAGTTTACCCAGCGGGGTCTACGAGCAGTACTTC. Translating gives CASSLPSGVYEQYF.

A word on this clonotype: An end of the junction does not agree with germline; a read error may underlie this. This chain uses TRBV7-7 with TRBJ2-1; TRBD2 matches at 9 bases. The CDR3 loop spans 15 amino acids. Germline-derived CDR1 and CDR2 are SSHAT and FNYEAQ (reference sequence). CDR3 loop: CASSLLAGRHKEQFF. The CDR3, as DNA: TGTGCCAGCAGCCTACTAGCGGGTCGCCACAAAGAGCAGTTCTTC.

This clonotype was seen ten or more times. The chain employs TRBV4-3 and TRBJ2-6; TRBD2 is a possible D gene (6 bases). The germline V gene encodes CDR1 LGHNA and CDR2 YSLEER. V dropped 3 bases and J dropped 0 bases, with 12 bases sitting between them. This CDR3 is 17 amino acids long. CDR3 in amino acids: CASSQGGRISGANVLTF. The CDR3 bases are TGCGCCAGCAGCCAGGGAGGACGGATCTCTGGGGCCAACGTCCTGACTTTC.

V is TRBV7-8 and J is TRBJ2-5; D gene ambiguous. CDR3 length: 15 residues. Germline V gene sequence: CDR1 SGHVS, CDR2 FQNEAQ. Trimming took 1 base from V and 2 from J, leaving 11 bases between them. The CDR3 spells CASSLEGYRQETQYF. The CDR3 DNA reads as TGTGCCAGCAGCTTAGAGGGATACCGGCAAGAGACCCAGTACTTC.

V gene TRBV4-3 combines with J gene TRBJ1-5; D gene uncertain. CDR1 is LGHNA and CDR2 is YSLEER in the germline V gene. Trimming removed 0 bases at V and 0 bases at J, with 9 bases between. This CDR3 region has 16 residues. The CDR3: CASSQDRLSSNQPQHF. CDR3 DNA sequence: TGCGCCAGCAGCCAAGACAGACTATCTAGCAATCAGCCCCAGCATTTT.

The J gene is TRBJ2-4, the V gene TRBV24-1; no clear D. The CDR3 has 13 residues. V was cut by 8 bases and J by 2 bases, with 9 bases left in between. Per germline, CDR1 KGHDR and CDR2 SFDVKD. CDR3 protein: CATTRLPKNIQYF. CDR3 coding DNA: TGTGCCACCACGAGGCTGCCCAAAAACATTCAGTACTTC.